The present TCR beta chain was sequenced within a study of cytomegalovirus exposure and HLA in healthy donors. Profiled with immunoSEQ multiplex PCR; TCRdb holds only in-frame clones, not every one. There are about 74,000 clones in the sample; less than 95% occur only once, and about 1.9% lies in the top ten. Germline V gene lookup returns CDR1 SGHNT and CDR2 YENEEA. This CDR3 comprises 14 residues. V was cut by 5 bases and J by 8 bases, with 18 bases left in between. The sequence came from a woman aged 18-35 years in good health and CMV-seropositive. The sequencing sample was made of PBMCs. V is TRBV11-3 and J is TRBJ1-2, with a possible D match to TRBD1 (5 bases). CDR3 nucleotide sequence: TGTGCCAGCAGCCTGTTCCAGGGAGGGCAAGGCTACACCTTC. It codes for CASSLFQGGQGYTF.